A single sample gave rise to the 17 T cell receptor beta chains below, sequenced in a study of control samples from healthy donors and cancer patients. Profiling relied on immunoSEQ multiplex PCR, and the TCRdb table lists in-frame clones only, not all of them. The table shows roughly 150,000 clones, with 93% occurring only once. What was sequenced was blood. The receptors shown here come from a man aged 18 to 29 in good health.

This rearrangement joins TRBV9 to TRBJ2-7, with TRBD2 identical over 12 bases. In germline, CDR1 is SGDLS, CDR2 YYNGEE. The CDR3 runs to 16 residues. V dropped 3 bases and J dropped 7; count of bases not matched to a gene: 11. The CDR3 region is CASSAGVGLAGGEQYF. CDR3 in DNA: TGTGCCAGCAGCGCCGGGGTGGGTCTAGCGGGAGGGGAGCAGTACTTC. The full variable domain, in which reference TRBV9 and TRBJ2-7 provide the parts outside the CDR3, is DSGVTQTPKHLITATGQRVTLRCSPRSGDLSVYWYQQSLDQGLQFLIQYYNGEERAKGNILERFSAQQFPDLHSELNLSSLELGDSALYFCASSAGVGLAGGEQYFGPGTRLTVT.

The chain has TRBV6-6 and TRBJ2-7, with D perhaps given as TRBD1 or TRBD2 (5 bases each). V shed 7 bases and J shed 5 bases, with 21 bases lying between them. Per the germline V gene, CDR1 is MNHNY and CDR2 is SVGAGI (reference sequence). The CDR3 covers 15 residues. The CDR3 reads CASIFIPQAGNEQYF. CDR3 DNA: TGTGCCAGCATCTTTATCCCACAGGCCGGGAACGAGCAGTACTTC.

The J gene is TRBJ2-1, the V gene TRBV19, with TRBD1 as a possible D gene (6 bases). V was cut by 5 bases and J by 0 bases, with 14 bases left in between. Per germline, CDR1 LNHDA and CDR2 SQIVND (reference sequence). The CDR3 has 16 amino acids. The CDR3 reads CASSPEQGSSYNEQFF. The CDR3 DNA reads TGTGCCAGTAGTCCGGAACAGGGAAGCTCCTACAATGAGCAGTTCTTC.

The chain carries TRBV9 and TRBJ2-7; TRBD1 is a possible D gene (6 bases). The ends were cut back, 0 bases at V and 5 bases at J, with 9 bases in the middle. From germline, CDR1 is SGDLS and CDR2 YYNGEE. CDR3 length: 13 amino acids. The DNA of the CDR3 is TGTGCCAGCAGCGTAGAGGGGGAAGACGAGCAGTACTTC. Protein product: CASSVEGEDEQYF.

As for this clone: Additional DNA sequences in this sample encode the identical CDR3. This chain connects TRBV27 to TRBJ1-6; D possibly corresponds to TRBD1 (6 bases). The CDR3 is 13 residues long. Trimming left V 2 bases short and J 7 bases short, with 6 bases between. Germline lookup yields CDR1 MNHEY and CDR2 SMNVEV (reference sequence). CDR3 DNA sequence: TGTGCCAGCAGTTTAAGGGGGAATTCACCCCTCCACTTT. This translates into CASSLRGNSPLHF.

The chain recombines TRBV7-9 with TRBJ2-5; TRBD1 might be the D (6 bases). V gave up 0 bases and J gave up 5 bases, with 7 bases separating them. This CDR3 has 13 residues. The germline CDR1 and CDR2 sequences are SEHNR and FQNEAQ (reference sequence). In DNA, the CDR3 is TGTGCCAGCAGCTTAGCGGGGGCGGAGACCCAGTACTTC. Protein sequence: CASSLAGAETQYF.

The CDR3 coding sequence is TGTGCCAGCAGCCTTTCTAGGTGGGGGTACTACGAGCAGTACTTC. Translation: CASSLSRWGYYEQYF. The rearrangement uses TRBV11-2 and TRBJ2-7, with D tentatively TRBD1 or TRBD2 (5 bases each). Trimming shortened V by 5 bases and J by 3 bases, and 17 bases separated the two germline ends. Germline CDR1 SGHAT, CDR2 FQNNGV. The CDR3 covers 15 residues.

The chain recombines TRBV19 with TRBJ1-5; perhaps TRBD1 as D (6 bases). The V gene lost 2 bases and the J gene lost 1 base, with 6 bases spanning the gap. The length of the CDR3 is 14 residues. Germline V gene data show CDR1 as LNHDA and CDR2 as SQIVND (reference sequence). For the CDR3, the DNA is TGTGCCAGTAGTATAACAGGGAGCAATCAGCCCCAGCATTTT. It is translated as CASSITGSNQPQHF.

This clone was seen once. V gene TRBV6-5 combines with J gene TRBJ2-7; D possibly corresponds to TRBD2 (6 bases). V was cut by 7 bases and J by 6 bases, with 19 bases left in between. The CDR3 totals 14 residues. Per germline, CDR1 MNHEY and CDR2 SVGAGI. CDR3 loop: CASIKGSPGVEQYF. CDR3 DNA: TGTGCCAGCATAAAGGGCAGCCCGGGGGTCGAGCAGTACTTC.

V usage is TRBV15 and J usage is TRBJ1-1; D unresolved. CDR3 length equals 14 residues. V was trimmed by 0 bases and J by 3 bases, leaving 8 bases between them. Looked up from germline, CDR1 is LNHNV and CDR2 is YYDKDF (reference sequence). The CDR3 DNA reads TGTGCCACCAGCAGAGATGGGAAAGACACTGAAGCTTTCTTT. Protein: CATSRDGKDTEAFF.

The V and J genes are TRBV5-4 and TRBJ1-6, with D possibly matching TRBD1 (6 bases). This CDR3 has 17 residues. Germline-derived CDR1 and CDR2 are SGHNT and YYREEE (reference sequence). The V end was cut by 4 bases, the J end by 6 bases, with 20 bases between. As DNA, the CDR3 is TGTGCCAGCAGCCCGCTCGGGGGCGGGATTGCTAATTCACCCCTCCACTTT. Translated, it gives CASSPLGGGIANSPLHF.

This sequence joins TRBV30 and TRBJ2-4; D perhaps matches TRBD2 (6 bases). The CDR3 covers 14 residues. Per germline, CDR1 GTSNPN and CDR2 SVGIG (reference sequence). The V and J ends lost 0 bases and 7 bases respectively, with 13 bases between them. CDR3: CAWSVAGRWNIQYF. CDR3 coding DNA: TGTGCCTGGAGTGTGGCAGGGAGGTGGAACATTCAGTACTTC. The full variable domain, in which reference TRBV30 and TRBJ2-4 provide the parts outside the CDR3, is SQTIHQWPATLVQPVGSPLSLECTVEGTSNPNLYWYRQAAGRGLQLLFYSVGIGQISSEVPQNLSASRPQDRQFILSSKKLLLSDSGFYLCAWSVAGRWNIQYFGAGTRLSVL.

V gene TRBV27 combines with J gene TRBJ1-5, with D possibly being TRBD1 (6 bases). V shed 5 bases and J shed 4 bases, with 18 bases lying between them. This CDR3 has 16 amino acids. CDR1 and CDR2 from the germline V gene are MNHEY and SMNVEV (reference sequence). CDR3 coding DNA: TGTGCCAGCAGTCCCCTAGGGGGACGGGGAAATCAGCCCCAGCATTTT. The encoded protein is CASSPLGGRGNQPQHF.

A single count supports this clone. V and J are TRBV30 and TRBJ1-5, with a weak D call TRBD1 (5 bases). Trimming shortened V by 2 bases and J by 5 bases, and 10 bases separated the two germline ends. Germline loops: CDR1 GTSNPN, CDR2 SVGIG (reference sequence). The CDR3 loop spans 13 amino acids. In nucleotides, the CDR3 is TGTGCCTGGAGTTTAGGGGAGGATCAGCCCCAGCATTTT. It yields the protein CAWSLGEDQPQHF.

This chain uses TRBV18 with TRBJ1-1; the D gene is possibly TRBD1 (5 bases). The CDR3 loop spans 14 amino acids. The germline V gene encodes CDR1 KGHSH and CDR2 LQKENI. Trimming removed 2 bases from V and 7 bases from J, with 14 bases in between. The DNA for the CDR3 is TGTGCCAGCTCACCAGGGGCCGGGGCCCGTGAAGCTTTCTTT. This gives the protein CASSPGAGAREAFF.

This chain links TRBV19 with TRBJ2-1; the match to TRBD1 covers 8 bases. V dropped 1 base and J dropped 15; count of bases not matched to a gene: 8. CDR3 length equals 13 residues. Per the germline V gene, CDR1 is LNHDA and CDR2 is SQIVND (reference sequence). CDR3 bases: TGTGCCAGTAGTATAGCGGCGACAGGGGCCCCGTTCTTC. This encodes CASSIAATGAPFF.

The chain joins TRBV28 to TRBJ1-4; D is ambiguous. The germline CDR1 and CDR2 sequences are MDHEN and SYDVKM. This CDR3 comprises 14 residues. Trimming removed 3 bases at V and 5 bases at J, with 10 bases between. CDR3 coding DNA: TGTGCCAGCAGTTTGACGTTCCTGAATGAAAAACTGTTTTTT. Translation: CASSLTFLNEKLFF. Using reference TRBV28 and TRBJ1-4 for the parts outside the CDR3, the full variable domain is DVKVTQSSRYLVKRTGEKVFLECVQDMDHENMFWYRQDPGLGLRLIYFSYDVKMKEKGDIPEGYSVSREKKERFSLILESASTNQTSMYLCASSLTFLNEKLFFGSGTQLSVL.